The clone carrying this T cell receptor (beta chain) came up a few times. The antigen is not known. PCR amplification relied on 60 Vbeta primers (plus 13 Jbeta primers). Under the authors' procedure: Approximately 79 million unique TCR beta chains, some 9.9 million of them shared, were counted by a later analysis. Here immunoSEQ multiplex PCR was the method, and the copy in TCRdb shows in-frame clones only, minus some. That table gives V, J and clone size, and the DNA gave D and trimming. The table shows 90,000 to 150,000 clones, with over 15% occurring only once. The data are from a study of cytomegalovirus exposure and HLA in healthy donors. On the study more broadly: In terms of ancestry, the Caucasian-associated cluster contained about four fifths of the roughly 400 genotyped donors. Study-wide findings and caveats: Fewer than 20,000 TCR beta sequences were associated with HLA alleles at 0.05 false discovery rate in a later analysis.

After removal of 2 bases from V and 7 bases from J, the junction contained 7 bases not matched to a gene. This CDR3 has 14 residues. Germline V gives CDR1 SGHTA, CDR2 FQGTGA. The sequence derives from a woman aged 18-30 years in good health and CMV-seronegative. This chain links TRBV7-3 with TRBJ1-2, with 7 bases fitting TRBD1. Sequencing was carried out using PBMCs. In DNA form, the CDR3 reads TGTGCCAGCAGCTTATCACAGGGGCAGGGTGGCTACACCTTC. It yields the protein CASSLSQGQGGYTF.